These 27 T cell receptor beta chains were sequenced from one sample in a study of technical replicates of blood from a handful of donors. Assay used: immunoSEQ multiplex PCR; TCRdb lists only in-frame clones, some missing. Among tens of thousands of clones, roughly 90% were seen once, and the ten largest hold roughly 4.6%. Sample: PBMCs. Source of these receptors: a human donor in good health. Some clones in this sample may be carry-over from other donors' samples.

The CDR3 loop reads CASSQAAGQPKNIQYF. DNA for the CDR3: TGCGCCAGCAGCCAAGCGGCGGGACAGCCAAAAAACATTCAGTACTTC. V usage is TRBV4-1 and J usage is TRBJ2-4, with a possible D match to TRBD1 (7 bases). This CDR3 comprises 16 residues. CDR1 and CDR2 (germline): MGHRA, YSYEKL. Deletions cut 1 base from V and 4 bases from J, with 14 bases between.

The V and J genes are TRBV25-1 and TRBJ2-5; TRBD1 agrees at 7 bases. The J segment lost 5 bases and the V segment lost 0 bases, leaving 12 bases of the junction unmatched. Looked up from germline, CDR1 is MGHDK and CDR2 is SYGVNS. This CDR3 has 17 amino acids. The CDR3 loop is CASSEYRRGGAWETQYF. The CDR3 region has the DNA TGTGCCAGCAGTGAATATCGTAGAGGGGGCGCGTGGGAGACCCAGTACTTC.

V and J are TRBV9 and TRBJ2-3, with D hard to call. Germline values: CDR1 SGDLS, CDR2 YYNGEE. Trimming shortened V by 0 bases and J by 1 base, and 12 bases separated the two germline ends. The CDR3 is 16 residues long. This chain's CDR3 is CASSVGGSQGTDTQYF. CDR3 DNA sequence: TGTGCCAGCAGCGTAGGAGGCAGTCAAGGCACAGATACGCAGTATTTT.

The chain joins TRBV2 to TRBJ2-1; 15 nucleotides agree with TRBD2. V lost 7 bases and J lost 9; bases outside the gene matches: 4. Germline V gene lookup returns CDR1 SNHLY and CDR2 FYNNEI. CDR3 length: 14 amino acids. DNA for the CDR3: TGTGCCAGCACCGGGACTAGCGGGAGGTCTGAGCAGTTCTTC. This codes for CASTGTSGRSEQFF.

The rearrangement uses TRBV23-1 and TRBJ1-6; 9 bases are a match to TRBD1. TRBV23-1 is an ORF, with its function uncertain. The CDR3 has 16 amino acids. V was pared by 3 bases and J by 6 bases, with 6 bases of the junction left unmatched. CDR3 region: CASSQHRGLVNSPLHF. CDR3 DNA sequence: TGCGCCAGCAGTCAGCACAGGGGGCTGGTTAATTCACCCCTCCACTTT.

J is TRBJ2-2 and V is TRBV5-1, with 10 positions matching TRBD1. From germline, CDR1 is SGHRS and CDR2 YFSETQ. The CDR3 length is 15 residues. The ends lost 7 bases at V and 1 base at J; junction bases unmatched: 4. CDR3 loop: CASSRDRGNTGELFF. The CDR3 nucleotides read TGCGCCAGCTCCCGGGACAGGGGGAACACCGGGGAGCTGTTTTTT.

The table lists this clone with a count of one. V usage is TRBV19 and J usage is TRBJ2-1, with D hard to call. Germline CDR1 and CDR2: LNHDA and SQIVND (reference sequence). V shed 3 bases and J shed 5 bases, with 8 bases lying between them. This CDR3 comprises 13 residues. The CDR3 is CASSMQSHNEQFF. CDR3 bases: TGTGCCAGTAGTATGCAGTCCCACAATGAGCAGTTCTTC.

The rearrangement joins TRBV9 to TRBJ2-3, with TRBD2 identical over 7 bases. V trimming: 4 bases; J trimming: 2 bases; junction bases outside the gene matches: 7. The CDR3 contains 15 residues. Looked up from germline, CDR1 is SGDLS and CDR2 is YYNGEE. CDR3 protein: CASSPRGVYTDTQYF. The CDR3 DNA is TGTGCCAGCAGCCCCCGGGGGGTGTACACAGATACGCAGTATTTT.

The chain uses TRBV28 and TRBJ1-2; TRBD1 agrees at 7 bases. Germline V gives CDR1 MDHEN, CDR2 SYDVKM. Trimming took 6 bases from V and 7 from J; bases not matched to a gene: 20. The CDR3 is 17 amino acids. CDR3 nucleotides: TGTGCCAGCAGCCCGATGGGCACGACAGGGCTGTTGGGTGGCTACACCTTC. This encodes CASSPMGTTGLLGGYTF.

A few counts support this clone. This chain connects TRBV9 to TRBJ2-7, with D tentatively TRBD1 (7 bases). Germline CDR1 reads SGDLS; CDR2 reads YYNGEE. There are 15 residues in the CDR3. Trimming left V 0 bases short and J 9 bases short, with 19 bases between. CDR3 coding DNA: TGTGCCAGCAGCGTAGACGGTTTCTCAGGGGGGACGCAGTACTTC. Residues: CASSVDGFSGGTQYF. The full variable domain, in which reference TRBV9 and TRBJ2-7 provide the parts outside the CDR3, is DSGVTQTPKHLITATGQRVTLRCSPRSGDLSVYWYQQSLDQGLQFLIQYYNGEERAKGNILERFSAQQFPDLHSELNLSSLELGDSALYFCASSVDGFSGGTQYFGPGTRLTVT.

The chain joins TRBV5-4 to TRBJ2-7; 9 nucleotides agree with TRBD1. The trim removed 0 bases at V and 6 bases at J, leaving 7 bases unmatched. The CDR3 spans 15 residues. The germline V gene encodes CDR1 SGHNT and CDR2 YYREEE (reference sequence). The CDR3 region has the DNA TGTGCCAGCAGCTTGGGGGACAGGGAAGCCTCCGAGCAGTACTTC. Translation gives CASSLGDREASEQYF.

The chain employs TRBV15 and TRBJ1-2, with D unresolved. Germline CDR1 LNHNV, CDR2 YYDKDF (reference sequence). This CDR3 spans 16 amino acids. Trimming left V 0 bases short and J 0 bases short, with 11 bases between. The CDR3 is CATSRDPRRSNYGYTF. The DNA for the CDR3 is TGTGCCACCAGCAGAGACCCGCGCCGCTCTAACTATGGCTACACCTTC.

The J gene is TRBJ2-7, the V gene TRBV2; 9 bases align to TRBD2. Germline trimming cut 6 bases from V and 2 bases from J; bases unmatched to any gene: 8. CDR3 length: 15 amino acids. Germline V gives CDR1 SNHLY, CDR2 FYNNEI. This CDR3 reads CASSVSREGPYEQYF. CDR3 bases: TGTGCCAGCAGCGTGTCGCGGGAGGGACCCTACGAGCAGTACTTC.

The gene calls are TRBV5-6 and TRBJ2-7, with 8 bases aligning to TRBD1. V dropped 4 bases and J dropped 2; count of bases not matched to a gene: 5. Germline assignment: CDR1 SGHDT and CDR2 YYEEEE. CDR3 length: 14 amino acids. CDR3 sequence: CASSLTGAAYEQYF. In DNA, the CDR3 is TGTGCCAGCAGCCTGACAGGGGCGGCCTACGAGCAGTACTTC.

The rearrangement joins TRBV7-9 to TRBJ2-7, with 7 bases lining up with TRBD1. Germline trimming cut 1 base from V and 3 bases from J; bases unmatched to any gene: 3. The CDR3 loop spans 14 amino acids. CDR1 and CDR2 from the germline V gene are SEHNR and FQNEAQ (reference sequence). CDR3 in amino acids: CASSLGQGGYEQYF. DNA of the CDR3: TGTGCCAGCAGCTTAGGACAGGGCGGCTACGAGCAGTACTTC.

The V and J genes are TRBV7-3 and TRBJ2-3; D unresolved. The CDR3 is made up of 12 amino acids. Deletions cut 5 bases from V and 6 bases from J, with 9 bases between. Per the germline V gene, CDR1 is SGHTA and CDR2 is FQGTGA. CDR3: CASSAVKDTQYF. For the CDR3, the DNA is TGTGCCAGCAGCGCGGTTAAGGATACGCAGTATTTT.

The chain joins TRBV7-6 to TRBJ2-7; 7 bases map to TRBD1. CDR1 and CDR2 (germline): SGHVS, FNYEAQ. CDR3 length equals 14 residues. The junction had 4 bases not matched to a gene; V was cut back by 5 bases and J by 0 bases. The CDR3 reads CASSPGQFSYEQYF. The CDR3 nucleotides read TGTGCCAGCAGCCCGGGACAGTTCTCCTACGAGCAGTACTTC. Full variable domain (missing parts from reference TRBV7-6 and TRBJ2-7): GAGVSQSPRYKVTKRGQDVALRCDPISGHVSLYWYRQALGQGPEFLTYFNYEAQQDKSGLPNDRFSAERPEGSISTLTIQRTEQRDSAMYRCASSPGQFSYEQYFGPGTRLTVT.

This clone appeared once. The V and J genes are TRBV2 and TRBJ2-1; 9 bases fit TRBD2. Germline V gene data show CDR1 as SNHLY and CDR2 as FYNNEI. CDR3 size: 14 residues. The trim removed 6 bases at V and 4 bases at J, leaving 4 bases unmatched. The CDR3 DNA sequence: TGTGCCAGCAGGGGGACTAGCCGGTACAATGAGCAGTTCTTC. Its translation: CASRGTSRYNEQFF.

V usage is TRBV4-3 and J usage is TRBJ2-7, with 11 bases lining up with TRBD2. CDR1 and CDR2 from the germline V gene are LGHNA and YSLEER. This CDR3 region has 16 residues. V shed 2 bases, J shed 2 bases, and the junction held 5 bases outside the gene matches. The CDR3 is CASSQNLAGGPYEQYF. In DNA form, the CDR3 reads TGCGCCAGCAGCCAAAACCTAGCGGGAGGCCCCTACGAGCAGTACTTC.

This clone showed up just a few times. The chain uses TRBV7-8 and TRBJ1-5; TRBD1 aligns across 11 bases. Per germline, CDR1 SGHVS and CDR2 FQNEAQ. V lost 4 bases to trimming and J lost 7 bases; unmatched junction nucleotides: 6. This CDR3 contains 15 residues. CDR3 DNA sequence: TGTGCCAGCAGCTCCGGACAGGGGGCTAGCCAGCCCCAGCATTTT. Amino acids: CASSSGQGASQPQHF. The variable domain in full, with the rest retrieved from reference TRBV7-8 and TRBJ1-5, is GAGVSQSPRYKVAKRGQDVALRCDPISGHVSLFWYQQALGQGPEFLTYFQNEAQLDKSGLPSDRFFAERPEGSVSTLKIQRTQQEDSAVYLCASSSGQGASQPQHFGDGTRLSIL.

V gene TRBV7-2 combines with J gene TRBJ2-1, with TRBD2 matching 7 bases. V gave up 5 bases and J gave up 9 bases; unmatched junction bases: 13. The germline gives CDR1 SGHTA, CDR2 FQGNSA. The CDR3 sequence is 15 residues long. CDR3 DNA: TGTGCCAGCAGCCCACCACTTCCGGGCGGGGGTGAGCAGTTCTTC. Its translation: CASSPPLPGGGEQFF.

This clone was detected only a few times. The rearrangement uses TRBV6-5 and TRBJ2-1, with D possibly being TRBD2 (6 bases). This CDR3 has 13 residues. The V gene's germline CDR1 is MNHEY and CDR2 SVGAGI. V was shortened by 6 bases and J by 7 bases, with 13 bases between the two germline ends. The chain's CDR3 is CASSPPGVNEQFF. The DNA of the CDR3 is TGTGCCAGCAGCCCCCCGGGGGTGAATGAGCAGTTCTTC.

V usage is TRBV5-1 and J usage is TRBJ2-3, with 10 bases identical to TRBD2. Per germline, CDR1 SGHRS and CDR2 YFSETQ. The junction had 8 bases not matched to a gene; V was cut back by 5 bases and J by 5 bases. CDR3 size: 15 residues. This chain's CDR3 is CASSYSGGRGDTQYF. The DNA of the CDR3 is TGCGCCAGCAGTTATAGCGGGGGGCGAGGAGATACGCAGTATTTT.

The chain has TRBV10-3 and TRBJ2-5; 9 bases align to TRBD2. V shed 3 bases and J 1 base; nucleotides not matched to a gene: 3. The CDR3 extends over 15 amino acids. Germline CDR1 is ENHRY and CDR2 is SYGVKD. This CDR3 reads CAISDRTSAQETQYF. Here the CDR3 DNA reads TGTGCCATCAGTGACAGGACTAGCGCCCAAGAGACCCAGTACTTC.

This chain links TRBV6-1 with TRBJ1-5; 9 bases line up with TRBD1. V lost 0 bases, J lost 6 bases, and 3 bases stayed unmatched. CDR1 is MNHNS and CDR2 is SASEGT in the germline V gene. The CDR3 covers 15 residues. This CDR3 reads CASSEAVQGAQPQHF. The CDR3 bases are TGTGCCAGCAGTGAAGCGGTACAGGGGGCTCAGCCCCAGCATTTT.

The gene calls are TRBV6-5 and TRBJ2-7; 9 positions agree with TRBD2. V lost 6 bases to trimming and J lost 3 bases; unmatched junction nucleotides: 6. Looked up from germline, CDR1 is MNHEY and CDR2 is SVGAGI. The CDR3 has 14 residues. This CDR3 reads CASRDSGGLYEQYF. The CDR3 nucleotides read TGTGCCAGCAGGGATAGCGGGGGCCTCTACGAGCAGTACTTC.

J is TRBJ2-5 and V is TRBV14; perhaps TRBD1 as D (5 bases). Germline-derived CDR1 and CDR2 are SGHDN and FVKESK. The CDR3 runs to 16 residues. V shed 2 bases and J shed 0 bases, with 13 bases lying between them. The CDR3 nucleotides are TGTGCCAGCAGCCAACGAACAGGCTCCAACCAAGAGACCCAGTACTTC. The encoded protein is CASSQRTGSNQETQYF. The complete variable domain, with remaining parts taken from reference TRBV14 and TRBJ2-5, reads EAGVTQFPSHSVIEKGQTVTLRCDPISGHDNLYWYRRVMGKEIKFLLHFVKESKQDESGMPNNRFLAERTGGTYSTLKVQPAELEDSGVYFCASSQRTGSNQETQYFGPGTRLLVL.